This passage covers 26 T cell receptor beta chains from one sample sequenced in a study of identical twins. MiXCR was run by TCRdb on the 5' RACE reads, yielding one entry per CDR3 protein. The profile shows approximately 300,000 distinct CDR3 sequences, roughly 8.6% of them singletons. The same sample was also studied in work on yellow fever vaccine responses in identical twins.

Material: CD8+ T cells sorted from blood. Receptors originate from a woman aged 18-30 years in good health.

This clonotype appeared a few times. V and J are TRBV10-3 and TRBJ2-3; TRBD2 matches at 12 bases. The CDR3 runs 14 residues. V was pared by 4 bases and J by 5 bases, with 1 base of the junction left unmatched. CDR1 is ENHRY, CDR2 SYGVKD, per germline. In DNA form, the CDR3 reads TGTGCCATCAGTGGGGGACTAGCGGGAGATACGCAGTATTTT. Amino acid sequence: CAISGGLAGDTQYF.

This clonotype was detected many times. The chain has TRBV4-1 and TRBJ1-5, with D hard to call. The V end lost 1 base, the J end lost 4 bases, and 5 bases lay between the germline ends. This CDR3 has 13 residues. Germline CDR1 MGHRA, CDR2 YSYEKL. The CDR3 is CASSQGRNQPQHF. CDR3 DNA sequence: TGCGCCAGCAGCCAAGGAAGGAATCAGCCCCAGCATTTT.

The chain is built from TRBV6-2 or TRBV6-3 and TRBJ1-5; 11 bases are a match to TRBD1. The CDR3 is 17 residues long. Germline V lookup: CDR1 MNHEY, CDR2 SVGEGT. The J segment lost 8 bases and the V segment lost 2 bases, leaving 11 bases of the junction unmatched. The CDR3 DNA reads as TGTGCCAGCAGTTACCCGCTGGACAGGGGGCTTGGCGAGCCCCAGCATTTT. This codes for CASSYPLDRGLGEPQHF.

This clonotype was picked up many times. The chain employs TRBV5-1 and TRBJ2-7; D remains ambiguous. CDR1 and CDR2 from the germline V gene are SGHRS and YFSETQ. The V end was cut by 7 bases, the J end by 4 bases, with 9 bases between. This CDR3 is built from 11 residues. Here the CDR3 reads CASGKGYEQYF. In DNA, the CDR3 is TGCGCCAGCGGGAAAGGGTACGAGCAGTACTTC.

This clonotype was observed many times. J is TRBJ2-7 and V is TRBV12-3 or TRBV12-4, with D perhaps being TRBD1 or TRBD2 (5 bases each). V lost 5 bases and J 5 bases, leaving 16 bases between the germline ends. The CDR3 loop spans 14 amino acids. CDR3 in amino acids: CASSPPTGPNEQYF. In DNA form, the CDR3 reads TGTGCCAGCAGTCCCCCGACGGGGCCTAACGAGCAGTACTTC.

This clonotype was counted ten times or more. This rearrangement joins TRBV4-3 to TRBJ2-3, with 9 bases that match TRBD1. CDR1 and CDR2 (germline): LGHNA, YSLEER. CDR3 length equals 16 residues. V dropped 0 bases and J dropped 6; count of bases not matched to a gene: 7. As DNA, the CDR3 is TGCGCCAGCAGCCAAGACCTCGTTGGGACAGGGGATACGCAGTATTTT. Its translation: CASSQDLVGTGDTQYF.

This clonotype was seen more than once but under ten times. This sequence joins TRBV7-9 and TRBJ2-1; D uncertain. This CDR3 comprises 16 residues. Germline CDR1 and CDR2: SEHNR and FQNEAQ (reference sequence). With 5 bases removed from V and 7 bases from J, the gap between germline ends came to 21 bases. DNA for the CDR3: TGTGCCAGCAGCCCCCCCCCGGGCCCCATAGGGAATGAGCAGTTCTTC. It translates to CASSPPPGPIGNEQFF.

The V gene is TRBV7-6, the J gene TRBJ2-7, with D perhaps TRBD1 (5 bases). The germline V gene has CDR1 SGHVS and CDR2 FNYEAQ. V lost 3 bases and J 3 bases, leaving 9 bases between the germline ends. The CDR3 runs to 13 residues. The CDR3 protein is CASSFRTNYEQYF. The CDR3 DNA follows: TGTGCCAGCAGCTTCAGGACAAACTACGAGCAGTACTTC.

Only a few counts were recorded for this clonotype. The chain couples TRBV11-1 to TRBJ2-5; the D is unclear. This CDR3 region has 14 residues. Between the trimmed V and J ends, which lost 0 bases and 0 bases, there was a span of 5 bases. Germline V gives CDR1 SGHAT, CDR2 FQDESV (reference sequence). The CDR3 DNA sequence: TGTGCCAGCAGCTTAGCGCCCTACCAAGAGACCCAGTACTTC. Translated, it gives CASSLAPYQETQYF.

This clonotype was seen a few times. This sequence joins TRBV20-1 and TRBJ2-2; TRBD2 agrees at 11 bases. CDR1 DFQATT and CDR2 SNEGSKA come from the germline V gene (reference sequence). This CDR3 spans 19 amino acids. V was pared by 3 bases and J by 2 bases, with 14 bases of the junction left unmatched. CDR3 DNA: TGCAGTGCTAGTGGGTCTAGCGGGAGGATTGTGGTTAACACCGGGGAGCTGTTTTTT. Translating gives CSASGSSGRIVVNTGELFF.

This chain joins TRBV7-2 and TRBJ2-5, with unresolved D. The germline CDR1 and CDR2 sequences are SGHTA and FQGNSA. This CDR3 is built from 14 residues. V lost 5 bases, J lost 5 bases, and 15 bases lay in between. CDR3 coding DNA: TGTGCCAGCAGCCATCCTCCGGCGCGGGAGACCCAGTACTTC. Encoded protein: CASSHPPARETQYF.

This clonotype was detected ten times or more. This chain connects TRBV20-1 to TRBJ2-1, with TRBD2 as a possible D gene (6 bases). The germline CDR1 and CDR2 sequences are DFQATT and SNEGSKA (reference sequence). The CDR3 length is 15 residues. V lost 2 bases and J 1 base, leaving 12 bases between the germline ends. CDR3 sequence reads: CSARSQGGSYNEQFF. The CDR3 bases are TGCAGTGCTAGATCCCAGGGAGGTTCCTACAATGAGCAGTTCTTC.

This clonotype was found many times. CDR3 residues: CSVLGTSSPGELFF. The DNA for the CDR3 is TGCAGCGTTCTCGGGACTAGCTCCCCCGGGGAGCTGTTTTTT. The chain couples TRBV29-1 to TRBJ2-2; the match to TRBD2 covers 9 bases. This CDR3 comprises 14 residues. J gave up 6 bases and V 5 bases, and 7 bases lay outside the gene matches. Germline CDR1 is SQVTM and CDR2 is ANQGSEA.

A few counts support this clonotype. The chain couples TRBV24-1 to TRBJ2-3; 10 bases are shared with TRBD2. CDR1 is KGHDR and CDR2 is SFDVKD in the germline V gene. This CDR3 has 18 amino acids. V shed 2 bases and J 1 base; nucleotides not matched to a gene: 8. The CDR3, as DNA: TGTGCCACCAGTGATTGGACTAGCGGCCTAGTAGGCACAGATACGCAGTATTTT. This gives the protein CATSDWTSGLVGTDTQYF.

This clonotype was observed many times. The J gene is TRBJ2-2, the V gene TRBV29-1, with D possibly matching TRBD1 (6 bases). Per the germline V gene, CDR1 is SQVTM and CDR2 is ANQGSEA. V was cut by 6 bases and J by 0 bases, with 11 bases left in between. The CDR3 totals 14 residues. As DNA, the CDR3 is TGCAGCGTGACCAGGGGTACGAACACCGGGGAGCTGTTTTTT. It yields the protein CSVTRGTNTGELFF.

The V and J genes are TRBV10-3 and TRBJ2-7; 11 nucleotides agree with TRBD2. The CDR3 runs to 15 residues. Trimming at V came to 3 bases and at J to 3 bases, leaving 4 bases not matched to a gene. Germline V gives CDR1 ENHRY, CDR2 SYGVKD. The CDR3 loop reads CAISDSGTSGYEQYF. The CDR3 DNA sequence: TGTGCCATCAGTGACTCCGGGACTAGCGGCTACGAGCAGTACTTC.

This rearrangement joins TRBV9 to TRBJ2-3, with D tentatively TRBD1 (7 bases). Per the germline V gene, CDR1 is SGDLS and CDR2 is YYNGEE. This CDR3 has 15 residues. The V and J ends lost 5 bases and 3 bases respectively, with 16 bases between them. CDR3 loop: CASSVEGARTDTQYF. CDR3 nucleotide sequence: TGTGCCAGCAGTGTGGAGGGGGCTCGGACAGATACGCAGTATTTT. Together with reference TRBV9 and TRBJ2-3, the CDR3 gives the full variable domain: DSGVTQTPKHLITATGQRVTLRCSPRSGDLSVYWYQQSLDQGLQFLIQYYNGEERAKGNILERFSAQQFPDLHSELNLSSLELGDSALYFCASSVEGARTDTQYFGPGTRLTVL.

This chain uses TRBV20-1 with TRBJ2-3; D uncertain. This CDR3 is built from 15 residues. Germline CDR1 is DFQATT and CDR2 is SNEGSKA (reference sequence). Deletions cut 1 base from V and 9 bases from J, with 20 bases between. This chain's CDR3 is CSARGTIPPSATQYF. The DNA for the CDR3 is TGCAGTGCTAGAGGGACGATCCCGCCCTCTGCGACGCAGTATTTT.

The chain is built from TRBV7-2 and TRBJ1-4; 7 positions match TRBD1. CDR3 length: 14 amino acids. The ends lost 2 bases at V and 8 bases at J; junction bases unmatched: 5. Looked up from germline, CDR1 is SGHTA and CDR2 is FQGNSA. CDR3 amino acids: CASSLLGGSEKLFF. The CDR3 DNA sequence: TGTGCCAGCAGCTTACTAGGGGGCAGCGAAAAACTGTTTTTT.

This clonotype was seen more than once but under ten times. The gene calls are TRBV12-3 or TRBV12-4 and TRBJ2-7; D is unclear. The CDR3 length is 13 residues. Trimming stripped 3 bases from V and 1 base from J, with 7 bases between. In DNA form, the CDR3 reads TGTGCCAGCAGTTTTCAGCTTTCCTACGAGCAGTACTTC. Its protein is CASSFQLSYEQYF.

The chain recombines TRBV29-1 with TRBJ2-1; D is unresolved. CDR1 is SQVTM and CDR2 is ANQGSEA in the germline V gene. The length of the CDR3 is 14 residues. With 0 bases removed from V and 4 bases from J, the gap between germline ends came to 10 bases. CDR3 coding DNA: TGCAGCGTTGAAGATAGAAACAATTACAATGAGCAGTTCTTC. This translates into CSVEDRNNYNEQFF.

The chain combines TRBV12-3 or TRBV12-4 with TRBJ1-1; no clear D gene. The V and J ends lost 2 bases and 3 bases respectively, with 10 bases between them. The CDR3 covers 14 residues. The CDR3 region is CASSLSELDTEAFF. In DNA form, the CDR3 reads TGTGCCAGCAGTTTATCGGAGTTGGACACTGAAGCTTTCTTT.

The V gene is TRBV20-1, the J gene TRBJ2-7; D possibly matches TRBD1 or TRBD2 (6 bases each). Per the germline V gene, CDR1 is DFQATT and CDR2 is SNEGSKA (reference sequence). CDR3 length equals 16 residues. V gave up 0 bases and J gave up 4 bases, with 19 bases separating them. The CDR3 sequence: CSARDSFGGRGYEQYF. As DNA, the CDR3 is TGCAGTGCTAGAGATTCGTTCGGGGGCAGGGGATACGAGCAGTACTTC.

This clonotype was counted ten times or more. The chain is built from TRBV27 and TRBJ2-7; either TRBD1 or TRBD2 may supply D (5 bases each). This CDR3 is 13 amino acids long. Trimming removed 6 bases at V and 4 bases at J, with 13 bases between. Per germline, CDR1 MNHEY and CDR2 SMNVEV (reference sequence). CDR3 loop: CASSSRDQYEQYF. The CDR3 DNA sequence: TGTGCCAGCAGCTCACGGGACCAGTACGAGCAGTACTTC.

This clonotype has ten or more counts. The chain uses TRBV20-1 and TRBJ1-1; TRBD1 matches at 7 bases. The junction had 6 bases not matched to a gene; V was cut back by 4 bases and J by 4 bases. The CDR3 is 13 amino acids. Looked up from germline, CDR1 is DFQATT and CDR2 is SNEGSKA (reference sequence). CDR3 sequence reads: CSANHRGVTEAFF. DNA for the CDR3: TGCAGTGCTAATCACAGGGGCGTCACTGAAGCTTTCTTT.

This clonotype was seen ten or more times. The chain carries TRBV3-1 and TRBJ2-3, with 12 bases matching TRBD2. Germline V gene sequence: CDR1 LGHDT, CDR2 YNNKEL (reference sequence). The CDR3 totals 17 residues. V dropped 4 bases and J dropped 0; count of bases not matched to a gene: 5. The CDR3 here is CASSPGLAGPSTDTQYF. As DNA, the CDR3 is TGTGCCAGCAGCCCAGGACTAGCGGGGCCCAGCACAGATACGCAGTATTTT.